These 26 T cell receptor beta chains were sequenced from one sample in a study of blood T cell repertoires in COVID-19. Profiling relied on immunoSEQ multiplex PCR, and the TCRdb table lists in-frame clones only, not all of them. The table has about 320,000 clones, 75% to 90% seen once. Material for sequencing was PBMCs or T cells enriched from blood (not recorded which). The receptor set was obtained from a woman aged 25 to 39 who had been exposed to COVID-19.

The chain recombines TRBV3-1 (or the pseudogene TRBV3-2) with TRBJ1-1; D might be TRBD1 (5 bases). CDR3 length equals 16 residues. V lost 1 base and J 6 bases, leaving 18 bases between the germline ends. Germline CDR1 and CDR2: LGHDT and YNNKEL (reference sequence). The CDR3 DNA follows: TGTGCCAGCAGCCAAGTGGGCGGGGCGGGAGGTGCTGAAGCTTTCTTT. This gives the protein CASSQVGGAGGAEAFF.

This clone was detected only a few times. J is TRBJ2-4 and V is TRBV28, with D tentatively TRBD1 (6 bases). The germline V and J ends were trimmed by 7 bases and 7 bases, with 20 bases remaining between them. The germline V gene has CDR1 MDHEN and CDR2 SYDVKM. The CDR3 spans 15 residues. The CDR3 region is CASTHHQGNRNIQYF. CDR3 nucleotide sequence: TGTGCCAGCACGCACCACCAGGGGAATCGGAACATTCAGTACTTC. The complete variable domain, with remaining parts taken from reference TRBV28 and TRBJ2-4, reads DVKVTQSSRYLVKRTGEKVFLECVQDMDHENMFWYRQDPGLGLRLIYFSYDVKMKEKGDIPEGYSVSREKKERFSLILESASTNQTSMYLCASTHHQGNRNIQYFGAGTRLSVL.

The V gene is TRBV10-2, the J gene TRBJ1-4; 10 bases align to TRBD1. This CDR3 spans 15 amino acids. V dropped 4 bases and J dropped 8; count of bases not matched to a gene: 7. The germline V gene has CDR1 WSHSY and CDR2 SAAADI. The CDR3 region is CASSVAGQGREKLFF. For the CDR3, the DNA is TGCGCCAGCAGTGTTGCGGGACAGGGGCGCGAAAAACTGTTTTTT.

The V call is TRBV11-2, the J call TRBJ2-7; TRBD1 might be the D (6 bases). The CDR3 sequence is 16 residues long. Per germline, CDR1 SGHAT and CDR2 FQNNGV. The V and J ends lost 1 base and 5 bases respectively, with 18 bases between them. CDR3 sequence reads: CASSLVSGTPENEQYF. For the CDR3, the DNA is TGTGCCAGCAGCTTAGTATCGGGGACACCAGAAAACGAGCAGTACTTC.

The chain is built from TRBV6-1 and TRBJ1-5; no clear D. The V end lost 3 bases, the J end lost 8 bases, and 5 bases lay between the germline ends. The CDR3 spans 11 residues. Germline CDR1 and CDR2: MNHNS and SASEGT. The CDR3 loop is CASSEAEPQHF. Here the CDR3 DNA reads TGTGCCAGCAGTGAGGCGGAGCCCCAGCATTTT.

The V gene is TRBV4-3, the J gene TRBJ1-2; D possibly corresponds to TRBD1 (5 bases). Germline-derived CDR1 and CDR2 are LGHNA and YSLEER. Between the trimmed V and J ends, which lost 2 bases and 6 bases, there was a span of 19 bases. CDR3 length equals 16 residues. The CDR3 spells CASSQSPGGARDGYTF. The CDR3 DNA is TGCGCCAGCAGCCAATCCCCGGGCGGGGCTAGAGATGGCTACACCTTC.

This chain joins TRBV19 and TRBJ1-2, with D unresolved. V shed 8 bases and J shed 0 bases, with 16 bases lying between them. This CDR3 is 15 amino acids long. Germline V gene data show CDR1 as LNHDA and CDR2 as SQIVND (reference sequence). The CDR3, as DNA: TGTGCCAGTCAAGAAACAGCGGTAGCTAACTATGGCTACACCTTC. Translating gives CASQETAVANYGYTF.

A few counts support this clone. This CDR3 reads CASSSPGIGNQPQHF. CDR3 bases: TGTGCCAGCAGCTCCCCGGGGATTGGCAATCAGCCCCAGCATTTT. J is TRBJ1-5 and V is TRBV7-9; no definite D call. CDR1 and CDR2 from the germline V gene are SEHNR and FQNEAQ (reference sequence). CDR3 length: 15 residues. V was shortened by 4 bases and J by 2 bases, with 12 bases between the two germline ends.

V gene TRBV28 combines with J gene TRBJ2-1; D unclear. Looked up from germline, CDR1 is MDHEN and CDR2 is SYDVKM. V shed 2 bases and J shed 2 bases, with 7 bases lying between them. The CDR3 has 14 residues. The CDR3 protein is CASSLAATYNEQFF. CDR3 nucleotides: TGTGCCAGCAGTTTAGCGGCCACCTACAATGAGCAGTTCTTC.

CDR3 sequence reads: CASSPPGQERLNYGYTF. The CDR3 DNA follows: TGTGCCAGCAGCCCTCCTGGGCAGGAACGCCTGAACTATGGCTACACCTTC. The chain joins TRBV6-8 to TRBJ1-2, with D hard to call. CDR1 and CDR2 from the germline V gene are MNHGY and SAAAGT. This CDR3 has 17 residues. Trimming cost V 6 bases and J 2 bases, with 22 bases left between them.

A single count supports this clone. The CDR3 loop reads CASSPGQGAGEQYF. The DNA of the CDR3 is TGTGCCAGCAGCCCAGGACAGGGGGCGGGCGAGCAGTACTTC. This chain joins TRBV11-3 and TRBJ2-7; 11 bases agree with TRBD1. The ends lost 5 bases at V and 6 bases at J; junction bases unmatched: 6. The CDR3 extends over 14 amino acids. CDR1 is SGHNT, CDR2 YENEEA, per germline.

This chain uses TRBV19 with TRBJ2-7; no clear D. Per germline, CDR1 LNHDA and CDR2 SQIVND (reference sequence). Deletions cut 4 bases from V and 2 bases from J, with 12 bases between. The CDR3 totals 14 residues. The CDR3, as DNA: TGTGCCAGTAGTACCGCCGGGTCTGCCTACGAGCAGTACTTC. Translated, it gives CASSTAGSAYEQYF.

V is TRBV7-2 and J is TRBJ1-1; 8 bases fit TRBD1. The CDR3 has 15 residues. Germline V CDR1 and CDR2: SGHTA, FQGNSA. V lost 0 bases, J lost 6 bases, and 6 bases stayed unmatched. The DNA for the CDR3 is TGTGCCAGCAGCTTAGCGGCAGGGGGCGTATCTGAAGCTTTCTTT. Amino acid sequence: CASSLAAGGVSEAFF.

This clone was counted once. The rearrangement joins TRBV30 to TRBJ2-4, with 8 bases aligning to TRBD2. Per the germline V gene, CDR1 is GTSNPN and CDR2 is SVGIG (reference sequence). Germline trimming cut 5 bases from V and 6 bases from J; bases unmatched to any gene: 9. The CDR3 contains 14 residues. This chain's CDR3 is CAWSAGGLSNIQYF. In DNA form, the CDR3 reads TGTGCCTGGTCCGCGGGGGGCCTCTCAAACATTCAGTACTTC.

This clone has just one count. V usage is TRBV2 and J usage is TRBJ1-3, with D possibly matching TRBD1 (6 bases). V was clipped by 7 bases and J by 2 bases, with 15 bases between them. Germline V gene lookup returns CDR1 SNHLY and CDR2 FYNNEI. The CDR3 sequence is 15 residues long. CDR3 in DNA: TGTGCCAGCACCGAGAACAGGGAGCCTGGAAACACCATATATTTT. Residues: CASTENREPGNTIYF.

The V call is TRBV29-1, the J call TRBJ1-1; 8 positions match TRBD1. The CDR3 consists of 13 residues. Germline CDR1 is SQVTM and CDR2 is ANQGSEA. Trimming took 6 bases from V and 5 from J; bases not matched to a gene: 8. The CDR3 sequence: CSVVTGEGTEAFF. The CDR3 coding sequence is TGCAGCGTGGTGACAGGGGAAGGAACTGAAGCTTTCTTT.

The CDR3 sequence: CASSERSGDFNYGYTF. CDR3 DNA sequence: TGTGCCAGCAGTGAAAGGTCCGGGGATTTTAACTATGGCTACACCTTC. The chain combines TRBV6-1 with TRBJ1-2; D gene uncertain. There are 16 residues in the CDR3. The germline CDR1 and CDR2 sequences are MNHNS and SASEGT. V was cut by 2 bases and J by 1 base, with 14 bases left in between.

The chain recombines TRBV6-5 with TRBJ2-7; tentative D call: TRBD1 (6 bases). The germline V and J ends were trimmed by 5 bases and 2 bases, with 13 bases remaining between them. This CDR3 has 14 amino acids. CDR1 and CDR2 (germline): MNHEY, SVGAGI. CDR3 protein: CASSTRDTTYEQYF. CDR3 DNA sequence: TGTGCCAGCAGTACCCGGGACACTACCTACGAGCAGTACTTC.

The CDR3, as DNA: TGCAGTGCTAGTTCTCCGCGGGGTGAACAAGAGACCCAGTACTTC. As protein: CSASSPRGEQETQYF. This rearrangement joins TRBV20-1 to TRBJ2-5; D perhaps matches TRBD2 (6 bases). There are 15 residues in the CDR3. Germline V gene lookup returns CDR1 DFQATT and CDR2 SNEGSKA (reference sequence). Trimming took 3 bases from V and 2 from J, leaving 16 bases between them.

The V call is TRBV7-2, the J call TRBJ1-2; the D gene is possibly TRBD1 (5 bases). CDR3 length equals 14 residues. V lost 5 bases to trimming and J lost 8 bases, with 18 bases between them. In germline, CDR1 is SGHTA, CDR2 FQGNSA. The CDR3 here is CASSQDLRVGGYTF. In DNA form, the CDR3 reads TGTGCCAGCAGCCAAGACCTCAGGGTAGGAGGCTACACCTTC.

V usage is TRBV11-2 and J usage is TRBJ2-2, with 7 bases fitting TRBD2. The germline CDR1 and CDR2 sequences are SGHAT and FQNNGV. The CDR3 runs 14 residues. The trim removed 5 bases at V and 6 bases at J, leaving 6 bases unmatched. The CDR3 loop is CASSVGGSAGELFF. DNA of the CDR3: TGTGCCAGCAGCGTCGGGGGGAGTGCCGGGGAGCTGTTTTTT.

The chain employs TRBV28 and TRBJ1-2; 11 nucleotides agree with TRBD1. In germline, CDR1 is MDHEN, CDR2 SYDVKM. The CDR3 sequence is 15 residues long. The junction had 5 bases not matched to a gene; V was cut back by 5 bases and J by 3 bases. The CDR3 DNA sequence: TGTGCCAGCAGTCCTGGACAGGGGGCCTACTATGGCTACACCTTC. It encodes CASSPGQGAYYGYTF.

In nucleotides, the CDR3 is TGTGCCAGCAGTAGACAGGGGCGCAATCAGCCCCAGCATTTT. Protein product: CASSRQGRNQPQHF. V is TRBV2 and J is TRBJ1-5; 8 nucleotides match TRBD1. The CDR3 contains 14 residues. Trimming took 5 bases from V and 2 from J; bases not matched to a gene: 2. Germline loops: CDR1 SNHLY, CDR2 FYNNEI.

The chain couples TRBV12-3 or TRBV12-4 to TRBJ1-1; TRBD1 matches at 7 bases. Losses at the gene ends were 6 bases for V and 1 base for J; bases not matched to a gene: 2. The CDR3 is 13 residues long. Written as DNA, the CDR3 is TGTGCCAGCAGGGGACAGCCGAACACTGAAGCTTTCTTT. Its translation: CASRGQPNTEAFF.

The DNA for the CDR3 is TGTGCCAGTAGACTCAAACGGGGGGCAGATACGCAGTATTTT. Encoded protein: CASRLKRGADTQYF. The chain carries TRBV19 and TRBJ2-3; TRBD2 matches 7 bases. The CDR3 sequence is 14 residues long. V lost 6 bases and J lost 4; bases outside the gene matches: 7. Germline CDR1 reads LNHDA; CDR2 reads SQIVND (reference sequence). The full variable domain, rest sourced from reference TRBV19 and TRBJ2-3, is DGGITQSPKYLFRKEGQNVTLSCEQNLNHDAMYWYRQDPGQGLRLIYYSQIVNDFQKGDIAEGYSVSREKKESFPLTVTSAQKNPTAFYLCASRLKRGADTQYFGPGTRLTVL.

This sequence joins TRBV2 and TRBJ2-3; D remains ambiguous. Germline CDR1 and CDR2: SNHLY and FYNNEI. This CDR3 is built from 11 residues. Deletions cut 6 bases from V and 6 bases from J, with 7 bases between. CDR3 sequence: CASSELDTQYF. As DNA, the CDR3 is TGTGCCAGCAGCGAGTTGGATACGCAGTATTTT. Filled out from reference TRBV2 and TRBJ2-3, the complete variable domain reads EPEVTQTPSHQVTQMGQEVILRCVPISNHLYFYWYRQILGQKVEFLVSFYNNEISEKSEIFDDQFSVERPDGSNFTLKIRSTKLEDSAMYFCASSELDTQYFGPGTRLTVL.